This T cell receptor beta chain came from a study of T cell repertoires in cytomegalovirus infection. TCRdb ran MiXCR on the reads and lists one entry per CDR3 protein. The table has about 920,000 distinct CDR3 sequences, around 32% seen once. This clonotype has just a few counts. Its antigen remains unknown. Germline CDR1 and CDR2: MGHRA and YSYEKL. The germline V and J ends were trimmed by 0 bases and 6 bases, with 8 bases remaining between them. The CDR3 spans 14 residues. The chain recombines TRBV4-1 with TRBJ2-2; unclear D gene. Sequencing was performed on cultured CD8+ T cells from PBMCs, taken from culture after CMV antigen stimulation. This sequence originates from a human donor in good health (CMV status not recorded). Some clones in this sample may be carry-over from other donors' samples. The CDR3 nucleotides are TGCGCCAGCAGCCAAGAGCACCTAGCCGGGGAGCTGTTTTTT. Translating gives CASSQEHLAGELFF.